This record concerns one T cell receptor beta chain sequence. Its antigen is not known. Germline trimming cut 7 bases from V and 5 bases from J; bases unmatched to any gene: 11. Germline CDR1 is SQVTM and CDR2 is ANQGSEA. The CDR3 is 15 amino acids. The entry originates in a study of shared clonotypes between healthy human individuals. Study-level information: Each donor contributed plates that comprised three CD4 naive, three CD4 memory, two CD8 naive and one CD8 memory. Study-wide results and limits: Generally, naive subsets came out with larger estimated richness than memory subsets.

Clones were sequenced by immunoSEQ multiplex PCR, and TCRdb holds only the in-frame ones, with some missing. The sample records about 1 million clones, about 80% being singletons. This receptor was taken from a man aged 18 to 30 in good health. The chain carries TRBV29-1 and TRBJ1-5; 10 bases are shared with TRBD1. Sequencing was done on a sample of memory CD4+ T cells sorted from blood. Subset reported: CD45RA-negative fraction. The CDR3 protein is CSAAFGTGADQPQHF. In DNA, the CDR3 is TGCAGCGCCGCTTTCGGGACAGGGGCCGATCAGCCCCAGCATTTT.